Below are 4 T cell receptor beta chains sequenced from a single sample in a study of T cell responses to AZD1222 COVID-19 vaccine (dated by TCRdb to the early 2020s). The library was generated by the immunoSEQ multiplex PCR assay. TCRdb's version of the immuneACCESS table is confined to in-frame rearrangements and falls short of the full clone set. An unresolved V gene accounts for under half of the shortfall where checked; the remainder is of unknown origin. The sample profile shows 150,000 to 200,000 clones; around 94% of them were found once. 5.1% of the sample is in the top ten clones. The sample's time point, from its label and the paper: about 28 days (+/-7) after the second vaccine dose. Sequencing was performed on peripheral blood, taken 28 days after the second AZD1222 dose. Every receptor here comes from an adult who received the AZD1222 COVID-19 vaccine.

The chain uses TRBV12-3 or TRBV12-4 and TRBJ1-3; D is unclear. V was shortened by 5 bases and J by 5 bases, with 7 bases between the two germline ends. The length of the CDR3 is 12 residues. The chain's CDR3 is CASSKTRNTIYF. The CDR3, as DNA: TGTGCCAGCAGTAAGACAAGAAACACCATATATTTT.

This chain connects TRBV10-1 to TRBJ2-1; TRBD1 matches at 12 bases. Germline V gives CDR1 WNHNN, CDR2 SYGVQD (reference sequence). The CDR3 is 16 amino acids. V lost 2 bases and J lost 2; bases outside the gene matches: 1. Here the CDR3 reads CASSEGDRGPYNEQFF. In nucleotides, the CDR3 is TGCGCCAGCAGTGAGGGGGACAGGGGGCCCTACAATGAGCAGTTCTTC.

CDR3 residues: CASSEYGVAEQYF. CDR3 coding DNA: TGTGCCAGCAGTGAATATGGGGTAGCAGAGCAGTACTTC. This chain uses TRBV25-1 with TRBJ2-7; D gene unclear. The length of the CDR3 is 13 residues. Trimming took off 0 bases at V and 7 bases at J, with 10 bases between the two ends. In germline, CDR1 is MGHDK, CDR2 SYGVNS.

CDR3 residues: CASSGGLWGYTF. The CDR3 coding sequence is TGCGCCAGCAGCGGCGGCCTCTGGGGCTACACCTTC. The chain has TRBV5-1 and TRBJ1-2; the D is unclear. Germline CDR1 is SGHRS and CDR2 is YFSETQ. Trimming removed 4 bases from V and 8 bases from J, with 12 bases in between. The CDR3 sequence is 12 residues long.